This T cell receptor (beta chain) was found in a study of T cells after yellow fever vaccination. This clonotype was observed a handful of times. The TCR cDNA carried a universal primer site and UMIs from 5'RACE template switching. Via MiXCR, TCRdb re-called the 5' RACE reads, giving one row per CDR3 protein. This table has 320,000 or so distinct CDR3 sequences, 7% to 10% appearing once. CDR3 size: 13 residues. After removal of 5 bases from V and 0 bases from J, the junction contained 4 bases not matched to a gene. Germline V CDR1 and CDR2: SQVTM, ANQGSEA. The sequence derives from a man aged 18 to 29 who received the YFV17D yellow fever vaccine. This rearrangement joins TRBV29-1 to TRBJ2-7; 7 bases map to TRBD1. Specimen: PBMCs, collected roughly 47 days after the first yellow fever vaccination. CDR3 bases: TGCAGCGTTTCGACAGGGAGCTCCTACGAGCAGTACGTC. Translated, it gives CSVSTGSSYEQYV.